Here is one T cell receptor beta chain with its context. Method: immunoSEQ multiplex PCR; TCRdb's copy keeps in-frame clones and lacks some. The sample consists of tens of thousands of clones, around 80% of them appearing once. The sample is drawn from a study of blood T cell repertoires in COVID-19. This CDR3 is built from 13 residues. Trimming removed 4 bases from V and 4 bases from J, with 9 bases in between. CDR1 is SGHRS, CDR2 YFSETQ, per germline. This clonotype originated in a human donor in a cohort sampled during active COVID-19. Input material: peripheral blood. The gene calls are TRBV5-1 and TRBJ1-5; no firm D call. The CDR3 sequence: CASSTDGNQPQHF. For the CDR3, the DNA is TGCGCCAGCAGCACCGACGGGAATCAGCCCCAGCATTTT. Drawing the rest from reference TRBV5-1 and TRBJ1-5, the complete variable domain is KAGVTQTPRYLIKTRGQQVTLSCSPISGHRSVSWYQQTPGQGLQFLFEYFSETQRNKGNFPGRFSGRQFSNSRSEMNVSTLELGDSALYLCASSTDGNQPQHFGDGTRLSIL.